The T cell receptor beta chain under discussion was sequenced for a study of memory CD4+ T cells and cytomegalovirus serostatus. This CDR3 has 14 amino acids. V was shortened by 2 bases and J by 2 bases, with 11 bases between the two germline ends. Germline-derived CDR1 and CDR2 are SGDLS and YYNGEE. Method: immunoSEQ multiplex PCR; TCRdb's copy keeps in-frame clones and lacks some. The sample shows roughly 64,000 clones, approximately 80% of them seen only once. The sort gate was single viable CD3+CD4+CD8-CD45RO+ cells for memory CD4+ T cells. This clone was observed once. The sequence came from an adult in good health and CMV-seronegative. The sample comprised memory CD4+ T cells from blood. The rearrangement uses TRBV9 and TRBJ2-7; D perhaps matches TRBD1 (5 bases). The CDR3: CASSVSTGTYEQYF. In DNA, the CDR3 is TGTGCCAGCAGCGTCTCCACAGGAACCTACGAGCAGTACTTC.